This T cell receptor beta chain was found in a study of blood T cell repertoires in COVID-19. Study as a whole: The United States, Italy and Spain provided the acute and convalescent COVID-19 samples. T cells, B-cell-depleted T cells, or PBMCs supplied cDNA or gDNA.

Patients at the Seattle site were enrolled during active infection and followed longitudinally. The CDR3 sequence is 11 residues long. V lost 4 bases to trimming and J lost 8 bases, with 9 bases between them. Germline loops: CDR1 SGHKS, CDR2 YYEKEE (reference sequence). Under the authors' procedure: From reference gene primer amplification, estimates of nucleated cell counts were derived. Assay used: immunoSEQ multiplex PCR; TCRdb lists only in-frame clones, some missing. The DNA was the basis for D and trimming; V, J and clone size are from that table. The data hold 75,000 to 80,000 clones, with roughly 81% observed a single time.

The chain joins TRBV5-5 to TRBJ1-2; D call uncertain. This sequence originates from a man in his 60s with COVID-19, enrolled during active disease. The sample was peripheral blood. CDR3 in amino acids: CASSAQYGYTF. The CDR3 nucleotides read TGTGCCAGCAGCGCACAGTACGGCTACACCTTC.